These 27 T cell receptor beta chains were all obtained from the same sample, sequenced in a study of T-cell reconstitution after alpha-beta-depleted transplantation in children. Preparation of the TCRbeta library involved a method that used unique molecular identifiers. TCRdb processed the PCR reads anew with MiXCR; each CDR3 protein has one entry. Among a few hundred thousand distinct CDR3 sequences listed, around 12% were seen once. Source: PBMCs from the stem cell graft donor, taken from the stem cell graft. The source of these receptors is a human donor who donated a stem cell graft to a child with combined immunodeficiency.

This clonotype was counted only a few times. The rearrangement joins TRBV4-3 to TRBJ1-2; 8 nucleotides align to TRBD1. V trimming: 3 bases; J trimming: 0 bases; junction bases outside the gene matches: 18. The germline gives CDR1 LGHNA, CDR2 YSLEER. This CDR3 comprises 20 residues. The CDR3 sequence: CASSQGWTGTAGRTNYGYTF. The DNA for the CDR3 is TGCGCCAGCAGCCAGGGTTGGACAGGGACGGCCGGAAGGACTAACTATGGCTACACCTTC.

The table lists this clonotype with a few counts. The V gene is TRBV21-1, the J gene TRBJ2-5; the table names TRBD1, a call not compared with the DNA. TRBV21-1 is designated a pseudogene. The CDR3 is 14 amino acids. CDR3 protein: CASSKEGEEETQYF. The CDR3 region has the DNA TGTGCCAGCAGCAAAGAGGGAGAGGAAGAGACCCAGTACTTC.

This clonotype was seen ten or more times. The DNA for the CDR3 is TGTGCCAGCACCTGGGACAGGACCTACGAGCAGTACTTC. Its protein is CASTWDRTYEQYF. The chain employs TRBV2 and TRBJ2-7; 8 nucleotides line up with TRBD1. This CDR3 is built from 13 residues. Trimming took 7 bases from V and 2 from J; bases not matched to a gene: 4. The germline V gene has CDR1 SNHLY and CDR2 FYNNEI.

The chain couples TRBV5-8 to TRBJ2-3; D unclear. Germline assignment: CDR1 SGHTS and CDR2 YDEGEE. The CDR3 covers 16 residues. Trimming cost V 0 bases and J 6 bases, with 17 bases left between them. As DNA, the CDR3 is TGTGCCAGCAGCTTGGCGATCGGCAGAGCCGGGGATACGCAGTATTTT. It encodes CASSLAIGRAGDTQYF. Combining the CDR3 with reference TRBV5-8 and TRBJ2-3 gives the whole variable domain EAGVTQSPTHLIKTRGQQATLRCSPISGHTSVYWYQQALGLGLQFLLWYDEGEERNRGNFPPRFSGRQFPNYSSELNVNALELEDSALYLCASSLAIGRAGDTQYFGPGTRLTVL.

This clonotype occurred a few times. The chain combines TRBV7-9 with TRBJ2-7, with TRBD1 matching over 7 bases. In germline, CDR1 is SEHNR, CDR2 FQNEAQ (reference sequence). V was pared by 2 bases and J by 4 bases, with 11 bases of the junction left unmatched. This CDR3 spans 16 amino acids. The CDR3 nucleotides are TGTGCCAGCAGCTTAAAGTTTGAGGGGGCGCGGTACGAGCAGTACTTC. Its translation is CASSLKFEGARYEQYF.

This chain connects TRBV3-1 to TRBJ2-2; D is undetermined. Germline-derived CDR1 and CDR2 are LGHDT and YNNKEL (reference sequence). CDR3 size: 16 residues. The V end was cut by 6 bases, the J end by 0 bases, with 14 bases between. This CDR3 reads CASRTYPSTNTGELFF. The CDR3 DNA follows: TGTGCCAGCAGGACCTATCCTAGTACGAACACCGGGGAGCTGTTTTTT.

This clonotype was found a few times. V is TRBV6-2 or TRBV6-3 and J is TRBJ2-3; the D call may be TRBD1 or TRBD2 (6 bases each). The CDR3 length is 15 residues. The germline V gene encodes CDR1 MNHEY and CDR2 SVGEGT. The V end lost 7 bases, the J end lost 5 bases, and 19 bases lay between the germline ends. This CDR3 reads CASNPLLGGRDTQYF. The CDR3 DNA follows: TGTGCCAGCAATCCTCTGCTGGGGGGCCGAGATACGCAGTATTTT.

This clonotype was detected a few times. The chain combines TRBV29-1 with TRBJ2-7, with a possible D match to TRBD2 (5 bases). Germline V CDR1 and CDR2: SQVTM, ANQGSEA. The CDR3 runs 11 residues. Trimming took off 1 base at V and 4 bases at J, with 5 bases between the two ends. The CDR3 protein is CSVEAGYEQYF. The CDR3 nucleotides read TGCAGCGTTGAAGCGGGGTACGAGCAGTACTTC.

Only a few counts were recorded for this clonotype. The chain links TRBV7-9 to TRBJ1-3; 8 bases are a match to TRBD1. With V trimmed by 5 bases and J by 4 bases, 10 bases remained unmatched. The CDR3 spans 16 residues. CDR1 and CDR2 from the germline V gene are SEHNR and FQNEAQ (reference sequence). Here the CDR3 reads CASSPVPTGAGNTIYF. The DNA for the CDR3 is TGTGCCAGCAGCCCAGTTCCGACAGGGGCAGGAAACACCATATATTTT.

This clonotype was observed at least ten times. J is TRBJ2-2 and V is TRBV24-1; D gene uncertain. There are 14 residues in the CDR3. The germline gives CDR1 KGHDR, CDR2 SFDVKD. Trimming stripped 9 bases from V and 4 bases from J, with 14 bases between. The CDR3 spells CATAETRFTGELFF. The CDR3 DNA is TGTGCCACCGCAGAGACCAGGTTCACCGGGGAGCTGTTTTTT.

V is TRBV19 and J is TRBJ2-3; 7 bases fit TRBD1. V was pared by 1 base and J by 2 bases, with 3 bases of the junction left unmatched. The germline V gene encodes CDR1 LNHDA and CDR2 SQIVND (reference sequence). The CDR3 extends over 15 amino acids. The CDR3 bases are TGTGCCAGTAGTATAGTAACAGGGGACACAGATACGCAGTATTTT. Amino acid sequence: CASSIVTGDTDTQYF.

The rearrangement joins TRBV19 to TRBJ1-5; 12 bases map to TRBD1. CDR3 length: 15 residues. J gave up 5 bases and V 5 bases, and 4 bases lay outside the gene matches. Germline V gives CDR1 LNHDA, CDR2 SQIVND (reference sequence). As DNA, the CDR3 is TGTGCCAGTAGTTGGGGACAGGGGGCCGATCAGCCCCAGCATTTT. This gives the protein CASSWGQGADQPQHF.

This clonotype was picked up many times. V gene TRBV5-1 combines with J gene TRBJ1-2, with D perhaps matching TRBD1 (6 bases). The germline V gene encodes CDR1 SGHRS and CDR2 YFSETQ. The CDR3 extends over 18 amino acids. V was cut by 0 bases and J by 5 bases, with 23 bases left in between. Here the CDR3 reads CASSLVARGVLGGYGYTF. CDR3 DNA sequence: TGCGCCAGCAGCTTGGTTGCCAGGGGAGTGCTCGGTGGTTATGGCTACACCTTC. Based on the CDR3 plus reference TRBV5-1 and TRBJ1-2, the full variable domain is KAGVTQTPRYLIKTRGQQVTLSCSPISGHRSVSWYQQTPGQGLQFLFEYFSETQRNKGNFPGRFSGRQFSNSRSEMNVSTLELGDSALYLCASSLVARGVLGGYGYTFGSGTRLTVV.

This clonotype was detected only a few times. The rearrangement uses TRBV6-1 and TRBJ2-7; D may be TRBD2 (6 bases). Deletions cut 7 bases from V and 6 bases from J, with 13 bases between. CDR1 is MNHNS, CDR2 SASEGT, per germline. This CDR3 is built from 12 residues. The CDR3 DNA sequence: TGTGCCAGCACGGGGGAGAGGTTCGAGCAGTACTTC. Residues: CASTGERFEQYF.

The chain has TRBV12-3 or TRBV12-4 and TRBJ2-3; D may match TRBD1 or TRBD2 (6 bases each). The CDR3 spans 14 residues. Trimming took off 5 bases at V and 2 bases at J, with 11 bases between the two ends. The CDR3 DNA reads TGTGCCAGCAGTCGAGGGGGGTACACAGATACGCAGTATTTT. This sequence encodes CASSRGGYTDTQYF.

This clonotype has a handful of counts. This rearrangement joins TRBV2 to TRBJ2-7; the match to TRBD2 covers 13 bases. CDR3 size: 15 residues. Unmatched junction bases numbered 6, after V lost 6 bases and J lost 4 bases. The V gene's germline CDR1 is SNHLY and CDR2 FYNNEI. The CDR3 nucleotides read TGTGCCAGCAGCCAGACTAGCGGGAGGTCTTACGAGCAGTACTTC. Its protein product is CASSQTSGRSYEQYF. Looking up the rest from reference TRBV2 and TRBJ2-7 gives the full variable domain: EPEVTQTPSHQVTQMGQEVILRCVPISNHLYFYWYRQILGQKVEFLVSFYNNEISEKSEIFDDQFSVERPDGSNFTLKIRSTKLEDSAMYFCASSQTSGRSYEQYFGPGTRLTVT.

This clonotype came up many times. CDR3 residues: CASSFFANTEAFF. Here the CDR3 DNA reads TGTGCCAGCAGCTTCTTTGCGAACACTGAAGCTTTCTTT. The rearrangement joins TRBV7-2 to TRBJ1-1; D is unresolved. Trimming left V 3 bases short and J 1 base short, with 6 bases between. CDR3 length equals 13 residues. Germline CDR1 reads SGHTA; CDR2 reads FQGNSA.

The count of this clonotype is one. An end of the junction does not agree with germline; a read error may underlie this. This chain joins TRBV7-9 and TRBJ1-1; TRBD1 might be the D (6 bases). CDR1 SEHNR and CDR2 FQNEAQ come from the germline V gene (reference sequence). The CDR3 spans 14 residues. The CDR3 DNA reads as TGTGCCATCAGCCTCCGGGACACCAACACTGAAGCTTTCTTT. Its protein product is CAISLRDTNTEAFF.

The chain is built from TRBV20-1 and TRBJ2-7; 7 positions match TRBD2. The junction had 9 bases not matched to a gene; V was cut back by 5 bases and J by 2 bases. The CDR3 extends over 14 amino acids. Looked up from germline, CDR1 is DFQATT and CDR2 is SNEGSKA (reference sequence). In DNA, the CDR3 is TGCAGTGCTGGCCGCGGGCGGGGGACCTACGAGCAGTACTTC. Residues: CSAGRGRGTYEQYF.

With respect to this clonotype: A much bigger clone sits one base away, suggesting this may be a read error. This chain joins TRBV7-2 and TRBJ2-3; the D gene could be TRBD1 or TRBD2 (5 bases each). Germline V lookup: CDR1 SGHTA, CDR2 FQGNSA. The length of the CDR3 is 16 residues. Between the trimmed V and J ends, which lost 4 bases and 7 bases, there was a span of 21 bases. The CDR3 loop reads CASSSRVGVGAYTQYF. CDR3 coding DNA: TGTGCCAGCAGCTCCCGGGTGGGAGTCGGGGCATATACGCAGTATTTT.

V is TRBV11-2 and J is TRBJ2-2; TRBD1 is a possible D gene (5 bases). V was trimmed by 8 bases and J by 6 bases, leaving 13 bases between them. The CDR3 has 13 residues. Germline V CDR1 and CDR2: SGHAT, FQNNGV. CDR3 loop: CASDQGTAGELFF. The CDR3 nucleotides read TGTGCCAGCGACCAGGGTACGGCCGGGGAGCTGTTTTTT.

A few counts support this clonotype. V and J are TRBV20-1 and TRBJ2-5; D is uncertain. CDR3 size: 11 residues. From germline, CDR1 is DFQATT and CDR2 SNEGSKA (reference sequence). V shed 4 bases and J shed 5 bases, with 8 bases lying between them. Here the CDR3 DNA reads TGCAGTGCTAAGAAGGTGGAGACCCAGTACTTC. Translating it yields CSAKKVETQYF.

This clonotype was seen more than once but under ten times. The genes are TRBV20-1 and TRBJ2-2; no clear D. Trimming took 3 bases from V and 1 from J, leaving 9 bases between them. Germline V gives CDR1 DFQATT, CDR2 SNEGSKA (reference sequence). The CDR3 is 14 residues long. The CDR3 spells CSARARMNTGELFF. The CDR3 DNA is TGCAGTGCTAGGGCCAGGATGAACACCGGGGAGCTGTTTTTT.

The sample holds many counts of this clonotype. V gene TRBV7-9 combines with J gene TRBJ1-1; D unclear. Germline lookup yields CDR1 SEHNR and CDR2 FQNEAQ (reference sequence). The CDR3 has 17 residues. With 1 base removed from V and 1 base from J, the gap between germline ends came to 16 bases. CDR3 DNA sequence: TGTGCCAGCAGCTTAGGGGCCCTTCGGTGGGGGAACACTGAAGCTTTCTTT. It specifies CASSLGALRWGNTEAFF.

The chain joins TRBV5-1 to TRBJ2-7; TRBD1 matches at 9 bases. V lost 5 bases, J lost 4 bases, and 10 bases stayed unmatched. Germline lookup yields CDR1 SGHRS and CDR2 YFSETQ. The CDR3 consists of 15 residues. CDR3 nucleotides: TGCGCCAGCAGTATCGGACAGGGGTCTCCATACGAGCAGTACTTC. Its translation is CASSIGQGSPYEQYF.

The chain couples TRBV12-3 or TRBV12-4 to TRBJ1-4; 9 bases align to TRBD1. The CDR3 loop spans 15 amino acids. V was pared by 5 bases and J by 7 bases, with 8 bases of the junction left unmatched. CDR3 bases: TGTGCCAGCAGTCCACCCCGGACAGGGGTTGAAAAACTGTTTTTT. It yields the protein CASSPPRTGVEKLFF.

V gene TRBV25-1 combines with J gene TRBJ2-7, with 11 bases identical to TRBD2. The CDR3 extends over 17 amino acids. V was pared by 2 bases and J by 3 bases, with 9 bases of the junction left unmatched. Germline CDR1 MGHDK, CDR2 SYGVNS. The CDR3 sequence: CASSETPGLAGSYEQYF. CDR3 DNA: TGTGCCAGCAGTGAAACCCCAGGACTAGCGGGTAGCTACGAGCAGTACTTC.